The rows below give T cell receptor beta chains drawn from one sample of a study of blood T cell repertoires in COVID-19. The repertoire was sequenced with immunoSEQ multiplex PCR; TCRdb's copy has only in-frame clones and lacks some. In the table there are 350,000 to 400,000 clones, roughly 87% of which are singletons. Sequenced sample: PBMCs or T cells enriched from blood (not recorded which). The source of these receptors is a woman in her twenties or thirties who had recovered from COVID-19. Both conserved end residues are part of each CDR3. The listing skips clone size in some rows; elsewhere it reads once, few, many or a size class.

size: -; V: TRBV9; CDR3: CASSPGQGSTGYTF
size: once; V: TRBV19; CDR3: CASSIGGYSNQPQHF
size: -; V: TRBV14; CDR3: CASSPRQAGDTQYF
size: once; V: TRBV18; CDR3: CASSPPARVGETQYF
size: -; V: TRBV5-8; CDR3: CASSYDRAGEAFF
size: -; V: TRBV12-5; CDR3: CASGPGEANTGELFF
size: once; V: TRBV6-5; CDR3: CASTFTGTIYEQYF
size: -; V: TRBV13; CDR3: CASSPRQDPYEQYF
size: -; V: TRBV18; CDR3: CASSSLSDERAGYTF
size: -; V: TRBV4-1; CDR3: CASRPGEGYGYTF